This T cell receptor beta chain was retrieved from a study of preoperative IRX-2 immunotherapy in early breast cancer. Germline CDR1 reads LNHDA; CDR2 reads SQIVND (reference sequence). The CDR3 spans 17 residues. Trimming shortened V by 1 base and J by 1 base, and 13 bases separated the two germline ends. This clone is a singleton in its sample. Specified treatment: preoperative locoregional IRX-2 cytokine immunotherapy. Patients received preoperative, locoregional IRX-2 cytokine immunotherapy in a phase Ib study. The table came from immunoSEQ multiplex PCR; TCRdb's copy has only in-frame clones and leaves some out. Here the sample spans more than 20,000 clones, about four fifths being singletons.

This specimen consisted of lymph node tissue, obtained before IRX-2 immunotherapy. The TCR comes from a human donor with breast cancer. The chain is built from TRBV19 and TRBJ2-2; D may be TRBD2 (6 bases). CDR3 sequence reads: CASSIVAASRNTGELFF. CDR3 bases: TGTGCCAGTAGTATAGTAGCGGCTAGCCGGAACACCGGGGAGCTGTTTTTT.